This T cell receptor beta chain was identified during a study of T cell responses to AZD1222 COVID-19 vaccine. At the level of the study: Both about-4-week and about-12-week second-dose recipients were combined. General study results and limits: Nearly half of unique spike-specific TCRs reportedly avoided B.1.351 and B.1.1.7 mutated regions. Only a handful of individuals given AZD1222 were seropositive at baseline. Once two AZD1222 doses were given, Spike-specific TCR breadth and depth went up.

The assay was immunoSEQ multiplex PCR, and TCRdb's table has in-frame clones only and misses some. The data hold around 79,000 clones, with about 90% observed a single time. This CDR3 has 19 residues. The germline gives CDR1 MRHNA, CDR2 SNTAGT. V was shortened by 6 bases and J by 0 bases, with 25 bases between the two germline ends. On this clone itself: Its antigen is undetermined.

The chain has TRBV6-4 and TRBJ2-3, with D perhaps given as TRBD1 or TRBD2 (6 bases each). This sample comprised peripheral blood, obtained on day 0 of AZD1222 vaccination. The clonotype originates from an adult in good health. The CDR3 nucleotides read TGTGCCAGCAGCCTCACAGGGTATTCTTCGGGAGCAAGCACAGATACGCAGTATTTT. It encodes CASSLTGYSSGASTDTQYF.